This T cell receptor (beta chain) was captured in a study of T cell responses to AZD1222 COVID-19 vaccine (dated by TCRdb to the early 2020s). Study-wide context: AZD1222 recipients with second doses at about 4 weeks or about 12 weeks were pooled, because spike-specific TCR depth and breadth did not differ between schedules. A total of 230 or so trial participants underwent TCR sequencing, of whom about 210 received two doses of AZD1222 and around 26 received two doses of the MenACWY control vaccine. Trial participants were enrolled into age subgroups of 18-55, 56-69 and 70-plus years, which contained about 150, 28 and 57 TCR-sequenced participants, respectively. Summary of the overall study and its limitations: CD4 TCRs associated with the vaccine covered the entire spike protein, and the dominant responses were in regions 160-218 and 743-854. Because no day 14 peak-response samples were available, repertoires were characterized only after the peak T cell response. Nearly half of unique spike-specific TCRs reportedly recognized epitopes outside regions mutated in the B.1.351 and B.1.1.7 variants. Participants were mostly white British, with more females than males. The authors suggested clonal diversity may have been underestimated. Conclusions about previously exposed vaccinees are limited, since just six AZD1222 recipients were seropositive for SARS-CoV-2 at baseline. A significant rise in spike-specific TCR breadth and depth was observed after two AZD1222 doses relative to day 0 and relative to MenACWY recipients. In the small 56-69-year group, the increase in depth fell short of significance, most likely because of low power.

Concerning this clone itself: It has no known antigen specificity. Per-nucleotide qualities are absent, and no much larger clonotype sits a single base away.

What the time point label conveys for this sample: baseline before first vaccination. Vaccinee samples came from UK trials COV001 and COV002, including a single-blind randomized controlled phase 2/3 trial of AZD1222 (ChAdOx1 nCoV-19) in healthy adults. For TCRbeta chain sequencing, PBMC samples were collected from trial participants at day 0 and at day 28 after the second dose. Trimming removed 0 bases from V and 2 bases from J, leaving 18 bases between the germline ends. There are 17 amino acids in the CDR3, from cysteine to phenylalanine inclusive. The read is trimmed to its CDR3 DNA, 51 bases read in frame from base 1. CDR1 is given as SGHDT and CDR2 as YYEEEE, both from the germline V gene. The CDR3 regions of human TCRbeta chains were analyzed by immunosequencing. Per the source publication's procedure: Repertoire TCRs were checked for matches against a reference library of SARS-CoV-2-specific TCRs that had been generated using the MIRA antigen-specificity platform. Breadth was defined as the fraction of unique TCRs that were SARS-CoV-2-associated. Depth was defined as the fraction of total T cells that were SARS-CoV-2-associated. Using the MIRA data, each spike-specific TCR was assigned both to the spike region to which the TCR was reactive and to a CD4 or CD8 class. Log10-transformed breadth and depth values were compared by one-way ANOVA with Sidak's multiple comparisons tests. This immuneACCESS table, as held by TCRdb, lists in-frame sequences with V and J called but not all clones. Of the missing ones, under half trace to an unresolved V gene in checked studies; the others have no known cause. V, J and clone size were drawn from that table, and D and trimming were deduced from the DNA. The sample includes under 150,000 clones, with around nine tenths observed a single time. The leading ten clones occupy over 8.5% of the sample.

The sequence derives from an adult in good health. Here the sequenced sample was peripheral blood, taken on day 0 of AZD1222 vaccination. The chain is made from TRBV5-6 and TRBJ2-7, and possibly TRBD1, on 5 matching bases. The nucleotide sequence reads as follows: TGTGCCAGCAGCTTGGAAACTTGGGGCTCCATAACCTACGAGCAGTACTTC. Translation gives CASSLETWGSITYEQYF.